This entry is about one T cell receptor beta chain. What it binds is not known. The CDR3 has 15 residues. J gave up 6 bases and V 6 bases, and 9 bases lay outside the gene matches. From germline, CDR1 is MNHNS and CDR2 SASEGT. The data are from a study of cytomegalovirus exposure and HLA in healthy donors. Findings and limits, study-wide: Reportedly, fewer N-insertions than the roughly 600-donor mean appeared in an Asian-associated ancestry cluster in a later analysis. Altogether, 150 to 200 TCR beta chains were recorded as cytomegalovirus-associated. Among CMV-associated TCR beta chains, most appeared HLA-restricted in a later analysis. It was in a later analysis that TCR association rates were seen to vary by HLA locus, highest for DRB1 and lowest for HLA-C.

It was with 60 Vbeta and 13 Jbeta primers that the PCR ran. The assay was immunoSEQ multiplex PCR, and TCRdb's table has in-frame clones only and misses some. The sample comprises 130,000 to 150,000 clones, roughly four fifths of which are singletons, and roughly 14% rests with the top ten. The sequence was collected from a human donor in good health. The material sequenced was PBMCs. The rearrangement joins TRBV6-1 to TRBJ1-5; 9 bases are shared with TRBD1. The CDR3 sequence is CASRDTGGGLQPQHF. CDR3 coding DNA: TGTGCCAGCAGAGACACAGGGGGCGGACTTCAGCCCCAGCATTTT.